The next 27 T cell receptor beta chains were all read from a single sample in a study of tissue T cells after allogeneic stem cell transplantation. Assay used: immunoSEQ multiplex PCR; TCRdb lists only in-frame clones, some missing. Seen here are tens of thousands of clones, roughly 73% observed once, and the top ten hold about 0.71%. The sequencing sample was made of sorted cells pooled from one or two spleens. The receptors come from a pool of C57BL/6 mice in good health.

A note on this clone: Germline and genes: mouse. The CDR3 extends 1 residue past the end of the read, so its final part is completed from the germline J gene. V gene TRBV31 combines with J gene TRBJ1-4; 8 positions match TRBD1. CDR3 size: 14 residues. The germline CDR1 and CDR2 sequences are GKSSPN and SITVG. V trimming: 0 bases; J trimming: 7 bases; junction bases outside the gene matches: 4. The CDR3 spells CAWSLPGGVERLFF. Incomplete CDR3 DNA: TGTGCCTGGAGTCTTCCAGGGGGCGTCGAAAGATTATTT.

This clone turned up a few times. Mouse gene names and germline throughout. The DNA ends 1 residue before the CDR3 does, and the rest of the CDR3 is filled in from the germline J gene. The chain combines TRBV19 with TRBJ2-1; D ambiguous. The germline V and J ends were trimmed by 4 bases and 4 bases, with 9 bases remaining between them. The CDR3 contains 13 residues. Per the germline V gene, CDR1 is FNHDT and CDR2 is SITEND (reference sequence). Incomplete CDR3 DNA: TGTGCCAGCAGTGCAGGTATTTATGCTGAGCAGTTC. This sequence encodes CASSAGIYAEQF. The whole CDR3 sequence reads CASSAGIYAEQFF.

Worth noting for this clone: Mouse gene names and germline throughout. The read finishes 1 residue shy of the CDR3 end, and the germline J gene is used to complete it. The chain carries TRBV19 and TRBJ1-6; TRBD1 matches at 9 bases. TRBJ1-6 is an ORF for which the function is uncertain. Germline V CDR1 and CDR2: FNHDT, SITEND (reference sequence). The CDR3 totals 16 residues. V gave up 3 bases and J gave up 1 base; unmatched junction bases: 2. The DNA read from the CDR3 is TGTGCCAGCAGTAAGACAGGGGGGTCCTATAATTCGCCCCTCTAC. Translation: CASSKTGGSYNSPLY. The CDR3 reads in full as CASSKTGGSYNSPLYF.

Regarding this clone: Gene names are the mouse ones. The CDR3 end falls 1 residue outside the read, so it is completed with the germline J gene. V is TRBV4 and J is TRBJ1-2; D remains unclear. The CDR3 covers 12 residues. V lost 3 bases to trimming and J lost 2 bases, with 4 bases between them. Germline V gives CDR1 LGHDT, CDR2 YNNKQL (reference sequence). CDR3 protein: CASSYRNSDYTF. Incomplete CDR3 DNA: TGTGCCAGCAGCTACAGGAACTCCGACTACACC. Complete variable domain (other parts from reference TRBV4 and TRBJ1-2): ETAVFQTPNYHVTQVGNEVSFNCKQTLGHDTMYWYKQDSKKLLKIMFSYNNKQLIVNETVPRRFSPQSSDKAHLNLRIKSVEPEDSAVYLCASSYRNSDYTFGSGTRLLVI.

For this clone: The genes are named according to mouse. Read coverage stops 1 residue before the CDR3 terminus; the germline J gene supplies the remainder. This chain uses TRBV13-2 with TRBJ2-3; 8 bases are shared with TRBD1. CDR3 size: 14 residues. J was trimmed by 10 bases and V by 0 bases; bases with no gene match: 7. Germline assignment: CDR1 NNHNN and CDR2 SYGAGS (reference sequence). The sequenced CDR3 bases are TGTGCCAGCGGTGATGCCCTGGACAGGGAGGCGCTGTAT. As protein: CASGDALDREALY. The full-length CDR3 reads as CASGDALDREALYF.

A note on this clone: Genes and germline come from the mouse. The read ends 1 residue before the CDR3 terminus; that terminus is restored from the germline J gene. The rearrangement joins TRBV3 to TRBJ2-4; TRBD1 is a possible D gene (6 bases). This CDR3 comprises 14 residues. Germline loops: CDR1 SNHLY, CDR2 FYNGKV (reference sequence). Trimming took off 5 bases at V and 0 bases at J, with 9 bases between the two ends. CDR3 DNA, as far as it was read: TGTGCCAGCAGCCCCCAGGGGAGTCAAAACACCTTGTAC. It codes for CASSPQGSQNTLY. The whole CDR3 sequence is CASSPQGSQNTLYF.

Points on this clone: These gene names are mouse names. The CDR3 is cut off 1 residue early in the read; its end comes from the germline J gene. The chain employs TRBV13-1 and TRBJ2-4, with 8 bases matching TRBD2. Looked up from germline, CDR1 is NSHNY and CDR2 is SYGAGN. With V trimmed by 5 bases and J by 0 bases, 2 bases remained unmatched. This CDR3 is built from 14 residues. Partial CDR3 DNA: TGTGCCAGCAGGCCTGGGGGGAGTCAAAACACCTTGTAC. This sequence encodes CASRPGGSQNTLY. The complete CDR3 reads CASRPGGSQNTLYF.

This clone has only one observation. Gene names follow the mouse nomenclature. Coverage ceases 1 residue before the CDR3 finishes, and the germline J gene fills in the end. The chain has TRBV19 and TRBJ1-6, with a tentative D call TRBD1 (6 bases). TRBJ1-6 is flagged as an ORF with uncertain function. With 5 bases removed from V and 0 bases from J, the gap between germline ends came to 12 bases. Germline CDR1 is FNHDT and CDR2 is SITEND (reference sequence). The CDR3 sequence is 16 residues long. The CDR3 bases that were read are TGTGCCAGCAGGACGGGACAAATTTCCTATAATTCGCCCCTCTAC. It is translated as CASRTGQISYNSPLY. The full CDR3 protein is CASRTGQISYNSPLYF.

For this clone: Gene names and germline match the mouse. The sequence runs out 1 residue before the end of the CDR3; the remainder is reconstructed from the germline J gene. The chain combines TRBV29 with TRBJ2-1; 9 nucleotides line up with TRBD2. V was pared by 1 base and J by 0 bases, with 7 bases of the junction left unmatched. The CDR3 covers 18 residues. The germline V gene encodes CDR1 MSHET and CDR2 SYDVDS. CDR3 DNA, as far as it was read: TGTGCTAGCAGTTTATTCCCTGGGGGGGACCTTAACTATGCTGAGCAGTTC. It specifies CASSLFPGGDLNYAEQF. The entire CDR3 reads CASSLFPGGDLNYAEQFF.

The sample holds one count of this clone. Mouse names are used for the genes. The CDR3 bases that were read are TGTGCCAGCAGCCAACCTGGGGAGGAAGAAACGCTGTAT. This sequence encodes CASSQPGEEETLY. The full CDR3 protein reads CASSQPGEEETLYF. The rearrangement links TRBV2 to TRBJ2-3; D possibly corresponds to TRBD2 (6 bases). The read halts 1 residue ahead of the CDR3 end, with the missing end drawn from the germline J gene. Looked up from germline, CDR1 is LGHNA and CDR2 is YSYQKL. V lost 2 bases and J lost 5, with 11 bases in between. The CDR3 sequence is 14 residues long.

In the case of this clone: These gene names are mouse names. The read ends 1 residue shy of where the CDR3 ends; the end is completed using the germline J gene. This same CDR3 is encoded by further DNA sequences in the sample. The chain employs TRBV12-2 and TRBJ2-3; tentative D call: TRBD2 (5 bases). The CDR3 totals 14 residues. V was clipped by 0 bases and J by 1 base, with 7 bases between them. Germline CDR1 SGHLS, CDR2 HYDKME. Partial CDR3 DNA: TGTGCCAGCTCTCTCTGGGGTGGTGCAGAAACGCTGTAT. Residues: CASSLWGGAETLY. The full CDR3 protein is CASSLWGGAETLYF.

As regards this clone: Mouse gene names apply. The read stops 1 residue short of the end of the CDR3; the missing end is completed from the germline J gene. The V gene is TRBV31, the J gene TRBJ2-1; D may correspond to TRBD1 or TRBD2 (5 bases each). The CDR3 runs to 13 residues. The germline gives CDR1 GKSSPN, CDR2 SITVG. The germline V and J ends were trimmed by 1 base and 5 bases, with 9 bases remaining between them. CDR3 sequence: CAWSRGADAEQFF. The sequenced CDR3 bases are TGTGCCTGGAGTCGAGGGGCGGATGCTGAGCAGTTC.

With regard to this clone: Gene names and germline refer to mouse. Sequencing ends 1 residue short of the CDR3 end; the germline J gene provides the rest. The J gene is TRBJ2-7, the V gene TRBV3; 12 bases map to TRBD2. In germline, CDR1 is SNHLY, CDR2 FYNGKV (reference sequence). This CDR3 has 14 residues. The V segment lost 3 bases and the J segment 5 bases; nucleotides outside the gene matches: 2. CDR3: CASSFDWGGDEQYF. The part of the CDR3 DNA that was read is TGTGCCAGCAGCTTCGACTGGGGGGGCGATGAACAGTAC.

This clone was detected only once. Mouse gene names and germline throughout. The sequence runs out 1 residue before the end of the CDR3; the remainder is reconstructed from the germline J gene. The gene calls are TRBV16 and TRBJ2-3, with unresolved D. Trimming pared 5 bases from V and 0 bases from J, leaving 6 bases between. Germline V lookup: CDR1 SGHSA, CDR2 FRNQAP. The CDR3 loop spans 13 amino acids. CDR3 region: CASSPGSAETLYF. Incomplete CDR3 DNA: TGTGCAAGCAGCCCGGGTAGTGCAGAAACGCTGTAT.

About this clone itself: Gene names and germline refer to mouse. The DNA ends 1 residue before the CDR3 does, and the rest of the CDR3 is filled in from the germline J gene. The gene calls are TRBV2 and TRBJ1-1; no definite D call. V dropped 0 bases and J dropped 4 bases, with 6 bases sitting between them. The CDR3 extends over 13 amino acids. Germline CDR1 reads LGHNA; CDR2 reads YSYQKL. Partial CDR3 DNA: TGTGCCAGCAGCCAAGACACCCTCACAGAAGTCTTC. This translates into CASSQDTLTEVF. The whole CDR3 protein is CASSQDTLTEVFF.

As concerns this clone: Gene names and germline refer to mouse. Read sequence stops 1 residue before the CDR3 end, and the germline J gene provides the missing end. The chain combines TRBV13-3 with TRBJ2-3; TRBD2 matches 8 bases. Germline CDR1 is NNHDY and CDR2 is SYVADS. The CDR3 has 15 residues. Trimming at V came to 3 bases and at J to 0 bases, leaving 3 bases not matched to a gene. The CDR3 bases that were read are TGTGCCAGCAGTGTATCTGGGGGGAGTGCAGAAACGCTGTAT. It encodes CASSVSGGSAETLY. The complete CDR3 sequence is CASSVSGGSAETLYF.

Of note for this clone: The gene names given are mouse names. The missing CDR3 end, 1 residue past where the read stops, is filled in from the germline J gene. This same CDR3 is encoded by further DNA sequences in the sample. The J gene is TRBJ1-1, the V gene TRBV1; 8 bases map to TRBD1. CDR1 is NSQYPW and CDR2 is LRSPGD in the germline V gene (reference sequence). V lost 3 bases, J lost 3 bases, and 0 bases stayed unmatched. The CDR3 has 13 amino acids. The CDR3 spells CTCSADRDTEVFF. CDR3 DNA (partial): TGCACCTGCAGTGCGGACAGGGACACAGAAGTCTTC.

A word on this clone: The gene names given are mouse names. Read coverage stops 1 residue before the CDR3 terminus; the germline J gene supplies the remainder. The chain combines TRBV1 with TRBJ1-4; 9 bases fit TRBD1. Germline V CDR1 and CDR2: NSQYPW, LRSPGD (reference sequence). This CDR3 contains 15 residues. V shed 1 base and J 7 bases; nucleotides not matched to a gene: 4. CDR3: CTCSAGGQGGERLFF. The sequenced CDR3 bases are TGCACCTGCAGTGCAGGGGGACAGGGTGGCGAAAGATTATTT.

As to this clone: Mouse gene names apply. The read halts 1 residue ahead of the CDR3 end, with the missing end drawn from the germline J gene. V gene TRBV13-2 combines with J gene TRBJ2-7, with 8 bases that match TRBD1. Germline loops: CDR1 NNHNN, CDR2 SYGAGS (reference sequence). The J segment lost 5 bases and the V segment lost 0 bases, leaving 4 bases of the junction unmatched. This CDR3 is 14 amino acids long. Here the CDR3 reads CASGDAGGADEQYF. The DNA read from the CDR3 is TGTGCCAGCGGTGATGCAGGGGGCGCAGATGAACAGTAC.

Comments on this clone: Gene names follow the mouse nomenclature. The CDR3 end falls 1 residue outside the read, so it is completed with the germline J gene. V is TRBV13-1 and J is TRBJ2-7; D gene unclear. V shed 5 bases and J shed 3 bases, with 3 bases lying between them. The CDR3 is made up of 10 amino acids. Germline CDR1 NSHNY, CDR2 SYGAGN. The CDR3 loop is CASRVYEQYF. The sequenced CDR3 bases are TGTGCCAGCAGGGTCTATGAACAGTAC.

Concerning this clone: The genes are named according to mouse. With the read ending 1 residue before the CDR3 end, the germline J gene is used to fill in that end. The rearrangement joins TRBV2 to TRBJ2-1, with 9 bases lining up with TRBD1. The CDR3 spans 15 residues. With V trimmed by 3 bases and J by 3 bases, 3 bases remained unmatched. CDR1 and CDR2 from the germline V gene are LGHNA and YSYQKL. The CDR3 here is CASSQMTGGYAEQFF. The covered CDR3 bases are TGTGCCAGCAGCCAGATGACAGGGGGCTATGCTGAGCAGTTC.

Regarding this clone: Gene and germline names: mouse. The observed sequence ends 1 residue before the CDR3 terminus, with the missing tail filled in from the germline J gene. The chain combines TRBV16 with TRBJ2-7, with 10 positions matching TRBD2. V dropped 2 bases and J dropped 6; count of bases not matched to a gene: 4. Germline-derived CDR1 and CDR2 are SGHSA and FRNQAP. The CDR3 loop spans 14 amino acids. CDR3 sequence: CASSLFLGGREQYF. CDR3 DNA, as far as it was read: TGTGCAAGCAGCTTATTCCTGGGGGGGCGTGAACAGTAC.

This clone turned up a few times. Mouse gene names apply. The read finishes 1 residue shy of the CDR3 end, and the germline J gene is used to complete it. Other DNA sequences in this sample translate to the same CDR3. The chain joins TRBV13-2 to TRBJ1-2; D remains ambiguous. Trimming took 1 base from V and 2 from J, leaving 0 bases between them. The CDR3 consists of 11 residues. Germline V gives CDR1 NNHNN, CDR2 SYGAGS (reference sequence). CDR3 amino acids: CASGDNSDYTF. CDR3 bases read: TGTGCCAGCGGTGATAACTCCGACTACACC.

To note about this clone: The genes are named according to mouse. The read ends 1 residue early relative to the CDR3; the germline J gene fills the gap. The rearrangement joins TRBV19 to TRBJ1-1; a possible D gene is TRBD1 (6 bases). The germline CDR1 and CDR2 sequences are FNHDT and SITEND (reference sequence). Trimming removed 4 bases from V and 3 bases from J, with 10 bases in between. The CDR3 loop spans 13 amino acids. The DNA read from the CDR3 is TGTGCCAGCAGTCATCCAGGGGACACAGAAGTCTTC. Protein: CASSHPGDTEVF. The full CDR3 protein is CASSHPGDTEVFF. The entire variable domain, with the rest obtained from reference TRBV19 and TRBJ1-1, is as follows: GGIITQTPKFLIGQEGQKLTLKCQQNFNHDTMYWYRQDSGKGLRLIYYSITENDLQKGDLSEGYDASREKKSSFSLTVTSAQKNEMAVFLCASSHPGDTEVFFGKGTRLTVV.

Turning to this clone: Genes and germline come from the mouse. CDR3 loop: CASSFDWGGNQDTQYF. The sequenced part of the CDR3 DNA is TGTGCAAGCAGCTTCGACTGGGGGGGGAACCAAGACACCCAGTAC. The chain links TRBV16 to TRBJ2-5; 11 nucleotides align to TRBD2. Sequencing ends 1 residue short of the CDR3 end; the germline J gene provides the rest. This CDR3 spans 16 amino acids. In germline, CDR1 is SGHSA, CDR2 FRNQAP. J gave up 0 bases and V 3 bases, and 2 bases lay outside the gene matches.

In its sample, this clone was seen once. All gene names here are mouse names. From the germline J gene comes the end of the CDR3, since the read stops 1 residue before it. The chain carries TRBV4 and TRBJ1-1, with no clear D. CDR3 length: 13 residues. Trimming removed 6 bases from V and 3 bases from J, with 11 bases in between. Germline values: CDR1 LGHDT, CDR2 YNNKQL (reference sequence). CDR3 DNA (partial): TGTGCCAGCAGGCAAGGCCGGGACACAGAAGTCTTC. It is translated as CASRQGRDTEVF. The entire CDR3 reads CASRQGRDTEVFF.

As for this clone: Gene and germline names: mouse. The CDR3 region is CGAGQSSAETLYF. Partial CDR3 DNA: TGTGGTGCCGGACAGTCTAGTGCAGAAACGCTGTAT. This chain connects TRBV20 to TRBJ2-3, with D possibly being TRBD1 (6 bases). The read terminates 1 residue ahead of where the CDR3 ends, so the germline J gene completes it. The V gene's germline CDR1 is GFQATS and CDR2 STVNSAI. The V end was cut by 6 bases, the J end by 0 bases, with 10 bases between. This CDR3 spans 13 amino acids.